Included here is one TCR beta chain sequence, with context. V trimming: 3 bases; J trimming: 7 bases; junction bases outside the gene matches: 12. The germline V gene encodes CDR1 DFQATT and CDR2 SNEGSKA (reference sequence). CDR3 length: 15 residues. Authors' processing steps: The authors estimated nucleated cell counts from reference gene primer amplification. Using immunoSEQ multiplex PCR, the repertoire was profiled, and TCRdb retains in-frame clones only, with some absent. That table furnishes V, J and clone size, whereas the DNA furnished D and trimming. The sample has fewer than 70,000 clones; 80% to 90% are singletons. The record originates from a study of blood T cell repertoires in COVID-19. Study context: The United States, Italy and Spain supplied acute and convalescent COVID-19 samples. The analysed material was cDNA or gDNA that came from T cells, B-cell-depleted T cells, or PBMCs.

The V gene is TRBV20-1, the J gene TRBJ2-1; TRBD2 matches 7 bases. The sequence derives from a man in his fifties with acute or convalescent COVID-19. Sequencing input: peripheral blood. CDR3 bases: TGCAGTGCTAGTGAATCGGGCGGGAGTAGGAATGAGCAGTTCTTC. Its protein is CSASESGGSRNEQFF.